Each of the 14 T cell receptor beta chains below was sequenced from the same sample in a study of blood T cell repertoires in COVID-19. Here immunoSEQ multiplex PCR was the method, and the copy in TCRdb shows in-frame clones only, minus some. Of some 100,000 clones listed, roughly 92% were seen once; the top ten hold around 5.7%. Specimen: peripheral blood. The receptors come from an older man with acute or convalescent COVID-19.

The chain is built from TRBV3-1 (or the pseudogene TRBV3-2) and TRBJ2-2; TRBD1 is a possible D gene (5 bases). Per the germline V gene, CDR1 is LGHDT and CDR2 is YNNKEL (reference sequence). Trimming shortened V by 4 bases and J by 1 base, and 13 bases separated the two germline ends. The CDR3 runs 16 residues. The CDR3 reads CASSPPTGLNTGELFF. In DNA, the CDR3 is TGTGCCAGCAGCCCCCCCACAGGTTTGAACACCGGGGAGCTGTTTTTT.

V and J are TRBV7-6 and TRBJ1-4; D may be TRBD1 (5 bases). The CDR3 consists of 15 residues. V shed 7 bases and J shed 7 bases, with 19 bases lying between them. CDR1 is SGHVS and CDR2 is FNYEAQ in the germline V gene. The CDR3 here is CASKAGRVPGEKLFF. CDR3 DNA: TGTGCCAGCAAGGCAGGGAGGGTCCCTGGTGAAAAACTGTTTTTT.

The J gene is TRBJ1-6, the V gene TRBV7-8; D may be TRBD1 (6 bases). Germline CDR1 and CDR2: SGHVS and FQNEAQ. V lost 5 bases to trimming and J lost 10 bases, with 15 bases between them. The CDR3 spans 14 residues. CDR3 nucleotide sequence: TGTGCCAGCAGCCAAGGACAGTCTTACTCACCCCTCCACTTT. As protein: CASSQGQSYSPLHF.

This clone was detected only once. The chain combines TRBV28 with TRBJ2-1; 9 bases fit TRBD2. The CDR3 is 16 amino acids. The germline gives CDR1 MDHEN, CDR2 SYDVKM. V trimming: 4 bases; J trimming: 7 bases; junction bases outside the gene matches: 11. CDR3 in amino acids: CASSSPGSGSNNEQFF. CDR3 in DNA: TGTGCCAGCAGTTCCCCCGGTAGCGGGAGTAATAATGAGCAGTTCTTC. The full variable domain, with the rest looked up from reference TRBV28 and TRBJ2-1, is DVKVTQSSRYLVKRTGEKVFLECVQDMDHENMFWYRQDPGLGLRLIYFSYDVKMKEKGDIPEGYSVSREKKERFSLILESASTNQTSMYLCASSSPGSGSNNEQFFGPGTRLTVL.

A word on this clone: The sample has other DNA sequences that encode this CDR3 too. In DNA, the CDR3 is TGTGCCAGCAGTTTTGGGGGCGAAGCTTTCTTT. Residues: CASSFGGEAFF. The V and J genes are TRBV12-3 or TRBV12-4 and TRBJ1-1, with D tentatively TRBD1 (6 bases). The CDR3 extends over 11 amino acids. V lost 3 bases and J 8 bases, leaving 7 bases between the germline ends.

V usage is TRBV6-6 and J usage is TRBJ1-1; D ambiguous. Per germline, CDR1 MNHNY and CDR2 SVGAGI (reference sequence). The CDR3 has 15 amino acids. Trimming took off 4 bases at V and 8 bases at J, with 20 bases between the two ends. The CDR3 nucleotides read TGTGCCAGCAGTTCTACTCTTCGAGCCCCCCTCGAAGCTTTCTTT. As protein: CASSSTLRAPLEAFF.

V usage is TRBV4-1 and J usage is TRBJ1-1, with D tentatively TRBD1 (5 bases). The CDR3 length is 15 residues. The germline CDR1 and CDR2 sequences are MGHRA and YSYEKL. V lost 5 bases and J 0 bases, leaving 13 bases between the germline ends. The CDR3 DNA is TGCGCCAGCAGCTACAGACAGAGCATGAACACTGAAGCTTTCTTT. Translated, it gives CASSYRQSMNTEAFF.

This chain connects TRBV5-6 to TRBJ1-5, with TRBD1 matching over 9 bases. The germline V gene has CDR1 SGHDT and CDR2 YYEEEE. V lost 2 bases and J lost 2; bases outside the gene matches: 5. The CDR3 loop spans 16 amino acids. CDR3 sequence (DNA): TGTGCCAGCAGCTTTAGGACAGGGGTAGGCAATCAGCCCCAGCATTTT. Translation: CASSFRTGVGNQPQHF.

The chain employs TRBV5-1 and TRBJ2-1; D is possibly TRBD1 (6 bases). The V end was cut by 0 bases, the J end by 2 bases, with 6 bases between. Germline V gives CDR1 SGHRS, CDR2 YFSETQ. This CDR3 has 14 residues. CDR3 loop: CASSLDRAYNEQFF. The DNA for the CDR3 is TGCGCCAGCAGCTTGGACAGGGCCTACAATGAGCAGTTCTTC.

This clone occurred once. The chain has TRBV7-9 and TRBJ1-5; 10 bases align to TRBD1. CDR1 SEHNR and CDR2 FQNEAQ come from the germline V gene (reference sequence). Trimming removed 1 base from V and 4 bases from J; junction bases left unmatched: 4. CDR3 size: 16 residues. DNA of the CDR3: TGTGCCAGCAGCTTAGTGGGACAGGGGAGGAATCAGCCCCAGCATTTT. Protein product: CASSLVGQGRNQPQHF.

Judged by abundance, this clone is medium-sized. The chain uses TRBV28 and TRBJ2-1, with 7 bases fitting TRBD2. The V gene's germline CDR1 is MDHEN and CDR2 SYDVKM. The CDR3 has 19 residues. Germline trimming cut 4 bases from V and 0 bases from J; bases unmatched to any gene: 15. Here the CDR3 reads CASSSLTRGPSGSYNEQFF. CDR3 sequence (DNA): TGTGCCAGCAGTTCCCTTACGCGCGGTCCTAGCGGCTCCTACAATGAGCAGTTCTTC.

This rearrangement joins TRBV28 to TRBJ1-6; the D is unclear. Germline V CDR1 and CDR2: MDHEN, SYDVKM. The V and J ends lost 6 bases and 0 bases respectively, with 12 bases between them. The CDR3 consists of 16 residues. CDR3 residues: CASRSPGSSYNSPLHF. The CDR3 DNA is TGTGCCAGCAGATCACCGGGGAGCTCCTATAATTCACCCCTCCACTTT.

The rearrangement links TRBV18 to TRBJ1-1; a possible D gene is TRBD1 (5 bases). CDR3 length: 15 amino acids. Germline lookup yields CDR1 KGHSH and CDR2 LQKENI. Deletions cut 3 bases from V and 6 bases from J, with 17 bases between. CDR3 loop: CASSPVGWGVPEAFF. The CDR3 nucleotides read TGTGCCAGCTCACCGGTGGGTTGGGGGGTGCCTGAAGCTTTCTTT.

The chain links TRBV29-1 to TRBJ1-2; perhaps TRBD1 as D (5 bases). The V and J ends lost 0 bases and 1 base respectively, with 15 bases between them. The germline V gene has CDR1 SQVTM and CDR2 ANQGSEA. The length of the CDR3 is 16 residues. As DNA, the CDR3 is TGCAGCGTTGAAGAGGGTGACAGACAGATTAACTATGGCTACACCTTC. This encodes CSVEEGDRQINYGYTF.